This TCR beta chain originates from a study of spatial heterogeneity in lung cancer. A unique molecular identifier was attached to every TCR cDNA molecule. One entry per CDR3 protein results from TCRdb running MiXCR on the 5' RACE reads. The top ten hold around 13% of the sample, which has 40,000 to 50,000 distinct CDR3 sequences, approximately 7.6% seen once. J gave up 7 bases and V 7 bases, and 6 bases lay outside the gene matches. The CDR3 covers 12 residues. Germline CDR1 and CDR2: SQVTM and ANQGSEA. The time point is: sample taken at primary tumor resection. TCRs were sequenced from unsorted whole RNA of tumor, nontumor lung or PBMC.

The source was PBMCs, collected at surgery. The chain has TRBV29-1 and TRBJ2-2; 7 bases map to TRBD2. The clonotype comes from a female donor with early-stage non-small cell lung cancer. The CDR3 protein is CSGGGVGGELFF. The CDR3 DNA follows: TGCAGCGGGGGGGGAGTGGGCGGGGAGCTGTTTTTT.